A selection of T cell receptor beta chains follows, all from one sample in a study of OX40 agonist ivuxolimab in advanced cancers. The data were produced by immunoSEQ multiplex PCR, yet TCRdb's version contains in-frame clones alone and is incomplete. The repertoire includes tens of thousands of clones, 70% to 90% of them detected once, and under 2% sits in the top ten. The starting material was CD4+ or CD8+ T cells sorted from blood, obtained in a trial of the OX40 agonist ivuxolimab. The receptor source for this set is an adult with an advanced solid tumor such as melanoma, head and neck, liver or kidney cancer. Both conserved end residues are part of each CDR3. Fields, in order: CDR3 DNA, CDR3 protein, D gene, V gene, J gene, clone size. The D gene is left open where the match is weak. Clone size, where shown, is once, few, many, or a class for clones that have expanded.

DNA: TGTGCCTGGAGTGTACACACTGAAGCTTTCTTT
CDR3: CAWSVHTEAFF
D: NA
V: TRBV30
J: TRBJ1-1
size: few

DNA: TGTGCCAGCAGCGATGCCCCGCAGCAGGGGGCTGAAGCTTTCTTT
CDR3: CASSDAPQQGAEAFF
D: TRBD1
V: TRBV9
J: TRBJ1-1
size: NA

DNA: TGCGCCAGCAAACGGGAGGACGCAGATACGCAGTATTTT
CDR3: CASKREDADTQYF
D: TRBD2
V: TRBV5-1
J: TRBJ2-3
size: NA

DNA: TGTGCCAGTAGTATAAGGGATGGGGACTACGAGCAGTACTTC
CDR3: CASSIRDGDYEQYF
D: NA
V: TRBV19
J: TRBJ2-7
size: NA

DNA: TGTGCCAGCAGCGTAGAACAGGGACAATACAATGAGCAGTTCTTC
CDR3: CASSVEQGQYNEQFF
D: NA
V: TRBV9
J: TRBJ2-1
size: NA

DNA: TGTGCCAGCCTTGGGGGGGGGATAGGAGTCTACGAGCAGTACTTC
CDR3: CASLGGGIGVYEQYF
D: TRBD2
V: TRBV28
J: TRBJ2-7
size: NA

DNA: TGTGCCAGCGGTCGGGGGATCGGTGAAAAACTGTTTTTT
CDR3: CASGRGIGEKLFF
D: NA
V: TRBV6-5
J: TRBJ1-4
size: NA

DNA: TGCAGCGTTGAATGTCACAATAGCAATCAGCCCCAGCATTTT
CDR3: CSVECHNSNQPQHF
D: NA
V: TRBV29-1
J: TRBJ1-5
size: NA

DNA: TGTGCCAGCAGCGCAGGGGGGGAGACCCAGTACTTC
CDR3: CASSAGGETQYF
D: NA
V: TRBV9
J: TRBJ2-5
size: NA

DNA: TGTGCCAGCAGCCCAAACAAGCGGGAGGGAAATGAGCAGTTCTTC
CDR3: CASSPNKREGNEQFF
D: TRBD2
V: TRBV7-3
J: TRBJ2-1
size: NA

DNA: TGCGCCAGCAGCTTAGGCGGGAGTCCAAATGAGCAGTTCTTC
CDR3: CASSLGGSPNEQFF
D: TRBD2
V: TRBV5-1
J: TRBJ2-1
size: NA

DNA: TGTGCCAGCAGGCCTCATAGCGGGACCTCCTACAATGAGCAGTTCTTC
CDR3: CASRPHSGTSYNEQFF
D: TRBD2
V: TRBV6-6
J: TRBJ2-1
size: NA

DNA: TGTGCCAGCAGCCCCCGGACAGGAGAAAAAGGCAATCAGCCCCAGCATTTT
CDR3: CASSPRTGEKGNQPQHF
D: TRBD1
V: TRBV9
J: TRBJ1-5
size: NA

DNA: TGTGCCAGCAGTAACAGCGAGCACTATGGCTACACCTTC
CDR3: CASSNSEHYGYTF
D: NA
V: TRBV2
J: TRBJ1-2
size: NA

DNA: TGTGCCAGTAGGCCCGGACAGGGGGATCAGCCCCAGCATTTT
CDR3: CASRPGQGDQPQHF
D: TRBD1
V: TRBV19
J: TRBJ1-5
size: NA

DNA: TGTGCCAGCTCCCCCGACAGAAATGGAAACACCATATATTTT
CDR3: CASSPDRNGNTIYF
D: NA
V: TRBV18
J: TRBJ1-3
size: NA

DNA: TGCGCCAGCGTCCAGGGGCTAGCGGGAAACGGGGAGCTGTTTTTT
CDR3: CASVQGLAGNGELFF
D: TRBD2
V: TRBV5-1
J: TRBJ2-2
size: NA

DNA: TGTGCCAGTACTTCCCTAGCGGGAGGGCCAGGTGAGCAGTTCTTC
CDR3: CASTSLAGGPGEQFF
D: TRBD2
V: TRBV19
J: TRBJ2-1
size: NA

DNA: TGTGCCAGCAGCGATGGAGCCATGAACACTGAAGCTTTCTTT
CDR3: CASSDGAMNTEAFF
D: NA
V: TRBV6-4
J: TRBJ1-1
size: NA

DNA: TGTGCCAGCAGTGAAGACCCCCCCCGGGGTACTGGTGAAAAACTGTTTTTT
CDR3: CASSEDPPRGTGEKLFF
D: NA
V: TRBV6-1
J: TRBJ1-4
size: few

DNA: TGCGCCAGCAGCTTGGGGTACGCAGGCTACGAGCAGTACTTC
CDR3: CASSLGYAGYEQYF
D: NA
V: TRBV5-1
J: TRBJ2-7
size: NA

DNA: TGCGCCAGCAGCATAGGGACAGGGCGGAATGAAAAACTGTTTTTT
CDR3: CASSIGTGRNEKLFF
D: TRBD1
V: TRBV5-1
J: TRBJ1-4
size: NA

DNA: TGTGCCAGCAGCTTACGTCCGGCAGGCCTTAATTCACCCCTCCACTTT
CDR3: CASSLRPAGLNSPLHF
D: NA
V: TRBV7-3
J: TRBJ1-6
size: NA

DNA: TGCGCCAGCAGCTTCACTAGCGGTACCTACGAGCAGTACTTC
CDR3: CASSFTSGTYEQYF
D: TRBD2
V: TRBV5-1
J: TRBJ2-7
size: NA

DNA: TGTGCCAGCAGTTTAGGTGGTCAATCAAGTGAAAAACTGTTTTTT
CDR3: CASSLGGQSSEKLFF
D: NA
V: TRBV28
J: TRBJ1-4
size: NA

DNA: TGTGCCAGCAGCGTGGGAGGGGGCATCGAGCAGTACTTC
CDR3: CASSVGGGIEQYF
D: NA
V: TRBV11-2
J: TRBJ2-7
size: once

DNA: TGTGCCAGTAACCCGGGACAGCCCATGCCCCAGCATTTT
CDR3: CASNPGQPMPQHF
D: TRBD1
V: TRBV19
J: TRBJ1-5
size: NA

DNA: TGCAGCGTTGCCCCCCAGGGTACTAACATTCAGTACTTC
CDR3: CSVAPQGTNIQYF
D: NA
V: TRBV29-1
J: TRBJ2-4
size: NA

DNA: TGTGCCAGCAGTCGGGCGGACAGAGAATATGGCTACACCTTC
CDR3: CASSRADREYGYTF
D: NA
V: TRBV6-1
J: TRBJ1-2
size: NA

DNA: TGTGCCAGCTCACCAACACAGGGGGCCTACGAGCAGTACTTC
CDR3: CASSPTQGAYEQYF
D: TRBD1
V: TRBV18
J: TRBJ2-7
size: NA

DNA: TGTGCCAGCAGTTTAACGGCGGGAGGCGGAGAGACCCAGTACTTC
CDR3: CASSLTAGGGETQYF
D: TRBD2
V: TRBV6-7
J: TRBJ2-5
size: NA

DNA: TGTGCCAGCAGCCCCTCGTCCCGGTTCGGGGGCGAAGCTTTCTTT
CDR3: CASSPSSRFGGEAFF
D: NA
V: TRBV4-2
J: TRBJ1-1
size: NA

DNA: TGTGCCAGCAGCTGGCTGGGCACCGAGACCCAGTACTTC
CDR3: CASSWLGTETQYF
D: NA
V: TRBV7-9
J: TRBJ2-5
size: few

DNA: TGCGCCAGCAGCACGGGACGGGAGAACACCGGGGAGCTGTTTTTT
CDR3: CASSTGRENTGELFF
D: NA
V: TRBV5-1
J: TRBJ2-2
size: NA

DNA: TGTGCCAGCAGTAGTCAGGAGACCCAGTACTTC
CDR3: CASSSQETQYF
D: NA
V: TRBV7-2
J: TRBJ2-5
size: NA

DNA: TGCGCCAGCAGCCGGGAGCGAGGGAACTATGGCTACACCTTC
CDR3: CASSRERGNYGYTF
D: NA
V: TRBV5-1
J: TRBJ1-2
size: NA

DNA: TGTGCCAGCAGCTTAGGAAGAGGGGGGAACACTGAAGCTTTCTTT
CDR3: CASSLGRGGNTEAFF
D: NA
V: TRBV7-8
J: TRBJ1-1
size: few

DNA: TGTGCCAGCAGCTTAGGGCGACCTACTAACAATGAGCAGTTCTTC
CDR3: CASSLGRPTNNEQFF
D: NA
V: TRBV7-3
J: TRBJ2-1
size: NA

DNA: TGTGCCACCAGCAGAGATTTGAGACAGTCATTGTTTTTT
CDR3: CATSRDLRQSLFF
D: NA
V: TRBV15
J: TRBJ1-4
size: NA

DNA: TGTGCCAGCAGTCCCTTGTTGGGACGGAGCAATCAGCCCCAGCATTTT
CDR3: CASSPLLGRSNQPQHF
D: NA
V: TRBV6-6
J: TRBJ1-5
size: NA

DNA: TGCGCCAGCAGCCCCGTGACGGGAGCTCGGAATGAGCAGTTCTTC
CDR3: CASSPVTGARNEQFF
D: NA
V: TRBV4-1
J: TRBJ2-1
size: NA

DNA: TGTGCCAGCAGGCTCACCCAAGGAGCAGATACGCAGTATTTT
CDR3: CASRLTQGADTQYF
D: NA
V: TRBV28
J: TRBJ2-3
size: NA

DNA: TGTGCCAGCACTATATCGACCCCTCGTAATGAAAAACTGTTTTTT
CDR3: CASTISTPRNEKLFF
D: NA
V: TRBV28
J: TRBJ1-4
size: NA

DNA: TGTGCCTGGAACGGAAACACCATATATTTT
CDR3: CAWNGNTIYF
D: NA
V: TRBV30
J: TRBJ1-3
size: NA

DNA: TGCGCCAGCAGTGAGTCGGGGGAATTCTACGAGCAGTACTTC
CDR3: CASSESGEFYEQYF
D: NA
V: TRBV10-2
J: TRBJ2-7
size: NA

DNA: TGTGCCAGCAGCGTAGGGAATGAACGGACAGTCTATGGCTACACCTTC
CDR3: CASSVGNERTVYGYTF
D: NA
V: TRBV9
J: TRBJ1-2
size: NA

DNA: TGTGCCAGCAGCCAACGACTTGGGATAACCTACGAGCAGTACTTC
CDR3: CASSQRLGITYEQYF
D: NA
V: TRBV7-9
J: TRBJ2-7
size: once

DNA: TGTGCCAGCAGCTTCATCCAAGGACAGGGAGCTAACTATGGCTACATCTTC
CDR3: CASSFIQGQGANYGYIF
D: TRBD1
V: TRBV11-2
J: TRBJ1-2
size: NA

DNA: TGTGCCAGCACTTCAGGAGCGGGACACTTGAACACTGAAGCTTTCTTT
CDR3: CASTSGAGHLNTEAFF
D: NA
V: TRBV5-5
J: TRBJ1-1
size: NA

DNA: TGTGCCAGCAGGCTAATACAGGGGAACACCGGGGAGCTGTTTTTT
CDR3: CASRLIQGNTGELFF
D: NA
V: TRBV6-1
J: TRBJ2-2
size: NA

DNA: TGTGCCAGCCAGCGGGGCCCAAACACCGGGGAGCTGTTTTTT
CDR3: CASQRGPNTGELFF
D: TRBD2
V: TRBV28
J: TRBJ2-2
size: NA

DNA: TGTGCCAGCAGACTAGCGGGGCGAGAGACCCAGTACTTC
CDR3: CASRLAGRETQYF
D: TRBD2
V: TRBV6-5
J: TRBJ2-5
size: NA

DNA: TGTGCCAGCAGTTCGAGCCCTCTCAACTATGGCTACACCTTC
CDR3: CASSSSPLNYGYTF
D: NA
V: TRBV28
J: TRBJ1-2
size: few

DNA: TGTGCCTGGGCGGGGGGGGGACCCTACGAGCAGTACTTC
CDR3: CAWAGGGPYEQYF
D: TRBD2
V: TRBV30
J: TRBJ2-7
size: once

DNA: TGTGCCAGCAGCACTTGGACAGGGGGCGCAGATACGCAGTATTTT
CDR3: CASSTWTGGADTQYF
D: TRBD1
V: TRBV7-3
J: TRBJ2-3
size: NA